These T cell receptor beta chains were read from a single sample in a study of blood T cells in healthy people across ages. TCRdb re-derived calls from the 5' RACE reads in MiXCR, one entry per CDR3 protein. Among around 1,100,000 distinct CDR3 sequences listed, 35% to 40% were seen once. Sequencing input: blood. The receptors were sampled from a man aged 18-30 years in good health. CDR3s include the opening cysteine and the closing phenylalanine or tryptophan. D genes are given only for firm matches. Not all rows give a size; the values are once, few, many and, for expanded clones, a class.

v_gene	d_gene	j_gene	abundance	CDR3nt	CDR3aa
TRBV20-1	TRBD1	TRBJ1-4	few	TGCAGTGCTCCGGGACAGGGGGTCCTTAATGAAAAACTGTTTTTT	CSAPGQGVLNEKLFF
TRBV5-4	.	TRBJ2-2	.	TGTGCCAGCAGCTTGGGAGGGACACGGAACACCGGGGAGCTGTTTTTT	CASSLGGTRNTGELFF
TRBV4-2	TRBD2	TRBJ2-7	few	TGTGCCAGCAGCCAGGAGACTAGCGGGGTAAGCTCCTACGAGCAGTACTTC	CASSQETSGVSSYEQYF
TRBV7-3	.	TRBJ2-1	.	TGTGCCAGCAGCGCCAGGGTAGGTTACAATGAGCAGTTCTTC	CASSARVGYNEQFF
TRBV20-1	.	TRBJ1-4	few	TGCAGTGCTAGAGATTGGGGGTCCCCCGAAAAACTGTTTTTT	CSARDWGSPEKLFF
TRBV20-1	.	TRBJ1-1	many	TGCAGTGCTAGTGGTAGGGAAGACACTGAAGCTTTCTTT	CSASGREDTEAFF
TRBV6-2/TRBV6-3	.	TRBJ2-2	.	TGTGCCAGCACCAGCGTGGGGCAGGACACCGGGGAGCTGTTTTTT	CASTSVGQDTGELFF
TRBV5-1	.	TRBJ2-3	.	TGCGCCAGCAGCTATCGACAGCGCGCCCCTAGCACAGATACGCAGTATTTT	CASSYRQRAPSTDTQYF
TRBV20-1	.	TRBJ1-2	.	TGCAGTGCTAGGGTTAGAGAGGACGTCTATGGCTACACCTTC	CSARVREDVYGYTF
TRBV6-1	.	TRBJ2-7	.	TGTGCCAGCAGTGACATTTTCGAGCAGTACTTC	CASSDIFEQYF
TRBV27	.	TRBJ2-3	few	TGTGCCAGCATGGAGGGGGATACGCAGTATTTT	CASMEGDTQYF
TRBV27	TRBD1	TRBJ1-5	once	TGTGCCAGCAGAAAGACAGGGGCGAATCAGCCCCAGCATTTT	CASRKTGANQPQHF
TRBV6-2/TRBV6-3	.	TRBJ1-5	few	TGTGCCAGCAGTTACGACAGGAGGGATCAGCCCCAGCATTTT	CASSYDRRDQPQHF
TRBV7-9	.	TRBJ2-6	.	TGTGCCAGCAGCTTAACCGTCCTTCTATCTGGGGCCAACGTCCTGACTTTC	CASSLTVLLSGANVLTF
TRBV6-2/TRBV6-3	TRBD2	TRBJ2-1	few	TGTGCCAGCAGTGTTAGCGGGGCCCCCTACAATGAGCAGTTCTTC	CASSVSGAPYNEQFF
TRBV20-1	.	TRBJ2-7	many	TGCAGTGCTAGAGATCGGGAACTCGACACGTCCTACGAGCAGTACTTC	CSARDRELDTSYEQYF
TRBV15	TRBD2	TRBJ2-3	.	TGTGCCACCAGCAGAGATGGTGGTAGCGGGGGGCTGGATACGCAGTATTTT	CATSRDGGSGGLDTQYF
TRBV9	.	TRBJ2-3	.	TGTGCCAGCAGCGTAGCACACCAGCCTAGCACAGATACGCAGTATTTT	CASSVAHQPSTDTQYF
TRBV4-3	TRBD1	TRBJ2-7	few	TGCGCCAGCAGCCAAGGGACAGGGGGAGGCTACGAGCAGTACTTC	CASSQGTGGGYEQYF
TRBV28	TRBD1	TRBJ2-1	.	TGTGCCAGCAGGGGGACAGGGATCTACAATGAGCAGTTCTTC	CASRGTGIYNEQFF
TRBV29-1	.	TRBJ2-1	few	TGCAGCGTAGCCGGTGGGGGCCTGGGGAATGAGCAGTTCTTC	CSVAGGGLGNEQFF
TRBV6-2/TRBV6-3	.	TRBJ2-4	few	TGTGCCAGCAGCTACTCTTGGATGGGAAGCATTCAGTACTTC	CASSYSWMGSIQYF
TRBV2	TRBD1	TRBJ2-7	.	TGTGCCAGCAGTGAAACTCGGGACAGGCACGAGCAGTACTTC	CASSETRDRHEQYF
TRBV20-1	TRBD1	TRBJ1-1	.	TGCAGTGCTAGTACAGGGGGCGGAGGTACTGAAGCTTTCTTT	CSASTGGGGTEAFF
TRBV2	.	TRBJ2-7	.	TGTGCCAGCAGGCTGCGTGAATACAAGCAGTACTTC	CASRLREYKQYF
TRBV13	.	TRBJ2-3	many	TGTGCCAGCAGCCGTTCATTAACAGATACGCAGTATTTT	CASSRSLTDTQYF
TRBV29-1	.	TRBJ2-1	many	TGCAGCGTTGAGGGCTATAGCGGAAATGAGCAGTTCTTC	CSVEGYSGNEQFF
TRBV5-1	.	TRBJ1-1	.	TGCGCCAGCAGCTGGGGAGTGGCAGGGGATACTGAAGCTTTCTTT	CASSWGVAGDTEAFF
TRBV29-1	TRBD1	TRBJ2-3	.	TGCAGCGTTGAGGGGGACAGGTCAACAGATACGCAGTATTTT	CSVEGDRSTDTQYF
TRBV7-2	.	TRBJ2-1	few	TGTGCCAGCAGCTTAGCACTAGCCTCCTACAATGAGCAGTTCTTC	CASSLALASYNEQFF
TRBV6-6	.	TRBJ1-2	.	TGTGCCAGCAGTTTATCGGGGGGAGCTAACTATGGCTACACCTTC	CASSLSGGANYGYTF